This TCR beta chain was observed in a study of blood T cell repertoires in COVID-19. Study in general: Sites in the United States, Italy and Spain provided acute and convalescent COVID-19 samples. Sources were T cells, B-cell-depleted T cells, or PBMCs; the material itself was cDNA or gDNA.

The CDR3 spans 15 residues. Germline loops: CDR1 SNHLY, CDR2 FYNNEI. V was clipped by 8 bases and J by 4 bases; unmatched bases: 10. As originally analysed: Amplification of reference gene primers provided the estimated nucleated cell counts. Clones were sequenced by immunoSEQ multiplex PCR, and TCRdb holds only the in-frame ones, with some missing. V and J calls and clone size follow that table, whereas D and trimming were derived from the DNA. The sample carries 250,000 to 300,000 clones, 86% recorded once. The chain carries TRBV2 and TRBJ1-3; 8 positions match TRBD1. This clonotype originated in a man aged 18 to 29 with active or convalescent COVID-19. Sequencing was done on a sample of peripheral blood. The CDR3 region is CASGDIQGEGNTIYF. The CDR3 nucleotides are TGTGCCAGCGGGGACATACAGGGGGAAGGAAACACCATATATTTT.